This T cell receptor (beta chain) was found in a study of shared clonotypes between healthy human individuals. Study-level points and caveats: Some naive CD4 clonotypes, roughly 5%, turned up in common across several donors.

Germline assignment: CDR1 SGHDN and CDR2 FVKESK. Trimming at V came to 0 bases and at J to 3 bases, leaving 4 bases not matched to a gene. The CDR3 extends over 16 amino acids. It was into CD45RA+ naive and CD45RA-negative memory subsets that the CD4+ cells were split. Regarding this clone: Its antigen is not known.

Libraries were prepared by immunoSEQ multiplex PCR; TCRdb keeps only in-frame clonotypes and omits some of them. The data show about 2,500,000 clones, over 85% seen once. V usage is TRBV14 and J usage is TRBJ2-7, with 11 nucleotides matching TRBD1. Sequencing was carried out using naive CD4+ T cells sorted from blood. Subset specified: CD45RA+ positively selected. The receptor was derived from a man aged 18 to 29 in good health. CDR3 amino acids: CASSQDWDRGDYEQYF. CDR3 DNA: TGTGCCAGCAGCCAAGATTGGGACAGGGGGGACTACGAGCAGTACTTC.